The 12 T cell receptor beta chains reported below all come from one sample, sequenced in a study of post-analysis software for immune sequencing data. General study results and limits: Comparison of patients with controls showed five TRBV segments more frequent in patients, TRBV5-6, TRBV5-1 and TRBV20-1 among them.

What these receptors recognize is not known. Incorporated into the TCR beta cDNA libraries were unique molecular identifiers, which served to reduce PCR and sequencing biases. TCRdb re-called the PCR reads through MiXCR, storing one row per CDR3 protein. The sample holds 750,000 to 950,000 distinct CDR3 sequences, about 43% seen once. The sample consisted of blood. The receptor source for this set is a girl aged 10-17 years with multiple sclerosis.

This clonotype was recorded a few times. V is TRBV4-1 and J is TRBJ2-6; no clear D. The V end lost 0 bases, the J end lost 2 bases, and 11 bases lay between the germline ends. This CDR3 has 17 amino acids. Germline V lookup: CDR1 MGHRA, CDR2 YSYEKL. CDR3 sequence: CASSQDGVLAGANVLTF. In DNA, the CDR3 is TGCGCCAGCAGCCAAGATGGCGTACTTGCTGGGGCCAACGTCCTGACTTTC.

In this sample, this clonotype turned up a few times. CDR3 sequence reads: CSAYKRDYDYNEQFF. CDR3 nucleotide sequence: TGCAGTGCCTACAAGCGGGACTACGATTACAATGAGCAGTTCTTC. The chain has TRBV20-1 and TRBJ2-1; 7 positions agree with TRBD2. V dropped 6 bases and J dropped 4; count of bases not matched to a gene: 12. CDR3 size: 15 residues. Germline CDR1 and CDR2: DFQATT and SNEGSKA (reference sequence).

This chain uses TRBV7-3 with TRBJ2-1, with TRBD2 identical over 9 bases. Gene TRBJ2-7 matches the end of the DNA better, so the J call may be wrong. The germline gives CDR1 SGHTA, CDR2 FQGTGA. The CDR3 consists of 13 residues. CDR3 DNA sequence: TGTGCCAGCAGCTTGCGGGAGGGCGGTGAGCAGTACTTC. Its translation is CASSLREGGEQYF.

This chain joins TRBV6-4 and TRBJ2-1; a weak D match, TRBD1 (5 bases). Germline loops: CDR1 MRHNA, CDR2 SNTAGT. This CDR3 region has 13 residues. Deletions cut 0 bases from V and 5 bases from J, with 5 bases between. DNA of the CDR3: TGTGCCAGCAGTGACTCGGACAACAATGAGCAGTTCTTC. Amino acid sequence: CASSDSDNNEQFF.

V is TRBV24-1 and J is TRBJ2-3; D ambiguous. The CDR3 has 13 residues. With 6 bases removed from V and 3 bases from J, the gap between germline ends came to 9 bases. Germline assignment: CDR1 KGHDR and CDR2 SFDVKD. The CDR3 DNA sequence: TGTGCCACCAGTTTCGAGAGGACAGATACGCAGTATTTT. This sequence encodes CATSFERTDTQYF.

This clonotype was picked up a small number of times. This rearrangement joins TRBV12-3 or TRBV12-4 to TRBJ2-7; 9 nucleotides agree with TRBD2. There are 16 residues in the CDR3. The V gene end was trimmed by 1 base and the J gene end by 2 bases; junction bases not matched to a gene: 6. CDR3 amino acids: CASSLGRGRGAYEQYF. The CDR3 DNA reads TGTGCCAGCAGTTTAGGGCGCGGGAGGGGGGCCTACGAGCAGTACTTC.

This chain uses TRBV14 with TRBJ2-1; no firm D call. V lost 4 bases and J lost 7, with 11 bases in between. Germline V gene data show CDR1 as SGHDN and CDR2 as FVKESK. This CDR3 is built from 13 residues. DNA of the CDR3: TGTGCCAGCAGCCCCCGGAGAAATAATGAGCAGTTCTTC. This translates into CASSPRRNNEQFF.

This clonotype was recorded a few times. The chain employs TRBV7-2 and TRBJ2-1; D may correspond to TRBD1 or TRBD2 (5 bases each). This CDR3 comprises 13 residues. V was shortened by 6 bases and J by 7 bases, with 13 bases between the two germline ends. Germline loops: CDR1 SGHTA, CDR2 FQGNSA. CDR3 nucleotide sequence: TGTGCCAGCAGTTGGGACGGGTGGAATGAGCAGTTCTTC. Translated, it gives CASSWDGWNEQFF.

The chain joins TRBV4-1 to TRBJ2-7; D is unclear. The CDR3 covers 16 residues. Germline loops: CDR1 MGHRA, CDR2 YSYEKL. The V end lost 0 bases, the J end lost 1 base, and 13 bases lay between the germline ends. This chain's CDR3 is CASSQEKAGRSYEQYF. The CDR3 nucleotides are TGCGCCAGCAGCCAAGAAAAGGCAGGCCGGTCCTACGAGCAGTACTTC.

The CDR3 region has the DNA TGCGCCAGCAGCCAGGACAGGTCCTACAATGAGCAGTTCTTC. Protein sequence: CASSQDRSYNEQFF. The rearrangement joins TRBV5-1 to TRBJ2-1; 7 nucleotides line up with TRBD1. CDR1 and CDR2 from the germline V gene are SGHRS and YFSETQ. V shed 4 bases, J shed 1 base, and the junction held 2 bases outside the gene matches. This CDR3 contains 14 residues.

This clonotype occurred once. CDR3 loop: CASRPALFNEQYF. CDR3 nucleotide sequence: TGCGCCAGCAGGCCAGCACTCTTTAATGAGCAGTACTTC. The V and J genes are TRBV5-1 and TRBJ2-7; unclear D gene. CDR1 SGHRS and CDR2 YFSETQ come from the germline V gene. This CDR3 region has 13 residues. Trimming left V 5 bases short and J 7 bases short, with 16 bases between. Based on the CDR3 plus reference TRBV5-1 and TRBJ2-7, the full variable domain is KAGVTQTPRYLIKTRGQQVTLSCSPISGHRSVSWYQQTPGQGLQFLFEYFSETQRNKGNFPGRFSGRQFSNSRSEMNVSTLELGDSALYLCASRPALFNEQYFGPGTRLTVT.

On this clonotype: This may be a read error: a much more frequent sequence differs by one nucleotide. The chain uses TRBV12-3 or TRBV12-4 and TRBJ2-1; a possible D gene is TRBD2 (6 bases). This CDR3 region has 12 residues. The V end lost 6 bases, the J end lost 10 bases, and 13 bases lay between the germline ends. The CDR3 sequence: CASRRGGYEQFF. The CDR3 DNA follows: TGTGCCAGCAGGCGGGGAGGTTACGAGCAGTTCTTC.